The entry below gives a single T cell receptor beta chain sequence along with its context. This entry is derived from a study of shared T cell receptors in the human thymus. Trimming cost V 7 bases and J 1 base, with 16 bases left between them. The CDR3 has 14 amino acids. Germline V lookup: CDR1 SQVTM, CDR2 ANQGSEA. The assay was immunoSEQ multiplex PCR, and TCRdb's table has in-frame clones only and misses some. Of approximately 660,000 clones in the sample, roughly 90% are singletons; the top ten hold 0.0085% to 0.012%. A further study also used this sample, focusing on human thymus T cells. This second study says: Corrective cardiac operations yielded the resected thymus tissue.

The sample was thymocytes. This TCR was sampled from a boy under two years old with a congenital heart defect. The chain employs TRBV29-1 and TRBJ1-1; D is perhaps TRBD1 (5 bases). The CDR3: CSAVGGDPNTEAFF. The CDR3 DNA reads TGCAGCGCCGTCGGGGGGGACCCGAACACTGAAGCTTTCTTT.